The rows below give T cell receptor beta chains drawn from one sample of a study of shared clonotypes between healthy human individuals. Profiling relied on immunoSEQ multiplex PCR, and the TCRdb table lists in-frame clones only, not all of them. The sample records 1,400,000 or so clones, 97% to 99% being singletons. Material: naive CD4+ T cells sorted from blood. The origin of the receptors is a young man in good health. Both conserved end residues are part of each CDR3. A D gene is named only where the DNA matches it firmly. Not every row has a clone size; where given, it reads once, few, many or a size class.

clone_size	v_call	cdr3_length	d_call	j_call	cdr3_nt	cdr3_aa
.	TRBV7-3	15	.	TRBJ2-6	TGTGCCAGCAGCCCTAAGAGGTCTGGGGCCAACGTCCTGACTTTC	CASSPKRSGANVLTF
.	TRBV6-1	10	.	TRBJ2-7	TGTGCCAGCAGTGTTACCAACTGGCACTTC	CASSVTNWHF
.	TRBV1	20	.	TRBJ2-7	TGCACCAGCAGCCAGGATTCCGGGACTAGCGTTATACTCATCTCCTACGAGCAGTACTTC	CTSSQDSGTSVILISYEQYF
once	TRBV11-2	11	.	TRBJ2-1	TGTGCCAGCAGCCCCAAGAATGAGCAGTTCTTC	CASSPKNEQFF
once	TRBV5-1	15	TRBD1	TRBJ2-2	TGCGCCAGCAGCTTGTCAGGGACAGGGACCGGGGAGCTGTTTTTT	CASSLSGTGTGELFF
.	TRBV2	15	TRBD1	TRBJ2-2	TGTGCCAGCAGTGAAACAGGGGGGAACACCGGGGAGCTGTTTTTT	CASSETGGNTGELFF
.	TRBV5-1	15	TRBD2	TRBJ2-3	TGCGCCAGCAGCTCAACTAGCGGGAATGCAGATACGCAGTATTTT	CASSSTSGNADTQYF
.	TRBV7-9	15	.	TRBJ1-4	TGTGCCAGCAGTCCACCGGGACATCGTAATGAAAAACTGTTTTTT	CASSPPGHRNEKLFF
.	TRBV5-1	13	.	TRBJ1-1	TGCGCCAGCAGCTTGGTGGCTGACGGTGAAGCTTTCTTT	CASSLVADGEAFF
.	TRBV7-9	14	TRBD1	TRBJ2-3	TGTGCCAGCAGTCCGACAGGGAGCACAGATACGCAGTATTTT	CASSPTGSTDTQYF